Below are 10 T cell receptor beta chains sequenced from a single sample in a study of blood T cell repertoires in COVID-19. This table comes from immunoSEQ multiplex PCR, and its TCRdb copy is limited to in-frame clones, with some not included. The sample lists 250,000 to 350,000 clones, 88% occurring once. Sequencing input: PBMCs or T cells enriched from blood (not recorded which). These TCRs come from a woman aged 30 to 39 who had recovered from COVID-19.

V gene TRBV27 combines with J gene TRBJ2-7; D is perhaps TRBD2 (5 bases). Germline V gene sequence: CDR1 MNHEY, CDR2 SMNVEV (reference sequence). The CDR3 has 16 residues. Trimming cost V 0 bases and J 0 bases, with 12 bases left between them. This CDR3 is CASSLSMGETSYEQYF. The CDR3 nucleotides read TGTGCCAGCAGTTTATCGATGGGAGAAACCTCCTACGAGCAGTACTTC.

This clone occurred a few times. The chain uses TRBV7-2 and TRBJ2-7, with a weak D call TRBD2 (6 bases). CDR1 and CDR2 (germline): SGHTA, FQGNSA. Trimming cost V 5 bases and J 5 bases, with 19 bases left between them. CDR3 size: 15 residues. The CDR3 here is CASSASLGTANEQYF. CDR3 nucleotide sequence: TGTGCCAGCAGCGCTAGTCTCGGGACTGCTAACGAGCAGTACTTC.

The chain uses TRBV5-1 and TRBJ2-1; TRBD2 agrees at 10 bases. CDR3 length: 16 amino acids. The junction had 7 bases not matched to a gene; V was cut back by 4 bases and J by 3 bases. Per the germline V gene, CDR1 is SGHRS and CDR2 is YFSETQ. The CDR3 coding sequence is TGCGCCAGCAGCGCAAGGCGGACTAGCGGCTACAATGAGCAGTTCTTC. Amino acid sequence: CASSARRTSGYNEQFF.

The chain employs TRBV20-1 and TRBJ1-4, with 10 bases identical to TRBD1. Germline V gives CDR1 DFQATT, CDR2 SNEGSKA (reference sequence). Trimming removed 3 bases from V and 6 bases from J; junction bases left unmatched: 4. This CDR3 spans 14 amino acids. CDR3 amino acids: CSASRTGGYEKLFF. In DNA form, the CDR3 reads TGCAGTGCTAGTCGGACAGGGGGTTATGAAAAACTGTTTTTT.

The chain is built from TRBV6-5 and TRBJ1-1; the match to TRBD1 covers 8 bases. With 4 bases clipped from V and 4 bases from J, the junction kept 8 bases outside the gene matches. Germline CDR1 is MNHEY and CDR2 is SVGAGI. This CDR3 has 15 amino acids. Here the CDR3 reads CASSSVDREGTEAFF. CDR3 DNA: TGTGCCAGCAGTTCCGTGGACAGGGAGGGCACTGAAGCTTTCTTT.

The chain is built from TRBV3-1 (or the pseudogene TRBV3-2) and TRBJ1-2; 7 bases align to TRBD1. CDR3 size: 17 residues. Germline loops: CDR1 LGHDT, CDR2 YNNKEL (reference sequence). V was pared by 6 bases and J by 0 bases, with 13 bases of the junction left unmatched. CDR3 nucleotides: TGTGCCAGCAGTCACAGACAGGGTTCACCAGCTAACTATGGCTACACCTTC. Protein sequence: CASSHRQGSPANYGYTF.

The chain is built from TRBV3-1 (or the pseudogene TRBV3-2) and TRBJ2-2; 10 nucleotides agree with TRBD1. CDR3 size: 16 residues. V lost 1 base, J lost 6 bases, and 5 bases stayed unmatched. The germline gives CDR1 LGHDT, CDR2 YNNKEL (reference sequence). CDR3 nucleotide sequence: TGTGCCAGCAGCCAAGTCGACAGGGGGCGTCCCGGGGAGCTGTTTTTT. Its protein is CASSQVDRGRPGELFF.

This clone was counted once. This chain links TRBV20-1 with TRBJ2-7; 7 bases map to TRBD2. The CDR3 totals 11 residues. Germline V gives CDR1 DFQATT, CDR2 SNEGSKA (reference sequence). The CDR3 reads CGGLDGNEQYF. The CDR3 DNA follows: TGCGGTGGACTAGATGGAAACGAGCAGTACTTC.

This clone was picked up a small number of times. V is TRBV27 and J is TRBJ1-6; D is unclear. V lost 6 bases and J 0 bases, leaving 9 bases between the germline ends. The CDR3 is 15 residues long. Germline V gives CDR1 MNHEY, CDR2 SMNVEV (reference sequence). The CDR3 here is CASSPQSSYNSPLHF. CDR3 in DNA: TGTGCCAGCAGCCCACAGAGCTCCTATAATTCACCCCTCCACTTT.

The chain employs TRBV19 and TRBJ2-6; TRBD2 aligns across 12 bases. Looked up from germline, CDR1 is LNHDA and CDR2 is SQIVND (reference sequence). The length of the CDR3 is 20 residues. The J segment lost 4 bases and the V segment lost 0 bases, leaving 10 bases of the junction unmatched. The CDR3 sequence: CASSIDLAGTSGRGANVLTF. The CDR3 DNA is TGTGCCAGTAGTATAGATCTTGCCGGAACTAGCGGGAGGGGGGCCAACGTCCTGACTTTC.